This T cell receptor beta chain was found in a study of human T cells and chemical hapten exposure. Study as a whole: TCR yield per sample varied, mainly due to pooled library volumes.

This clonotype was counted at least ten times. Its antigen remains unknown. Study-level points and caveats: TCRs above 1 in 1000 frequency did not change with DPC sensitization.

Unfractionated whole blood yielded the extracted total RNA. V gave up 0 bases and J gave up 3 bases, with 11 bases separating them. CDR1 and CDR2 (germline): LGHNA, YSLEER. The CDR3 totals 15 residues. Attachment of unique molecular identifiers to individual cDNA molecules was performed in the library. In the authors' workflow: A typical sample had roughly 91,000 TCRs, with about 20,000 to 690,600 overall. Using its own MiXCR run on the reads, TCRdb lists one record per CDR3 protein. TCRdb's processing, not the authors' own work, is the source of the V and J calls. The sample lists 120,000 or so distinct CDR3 sequences; about 7.7% were seen once.

This chain uses TRBV4-3 with TRBJ1-1, with D perhaps matching TRBD1 (6 bases). Input material: whole blood. The origin of this receptor is a human donor in good health. Some clones in this sample may be carry-over from other donors' samples. This CDR3 is CASSQEGGRYTEAFF. The CDR3 DNA sequence: TGCGCCAGCAGCCAAGAGGGGGGGCGGTACACTGAAGCTTTCTTT.